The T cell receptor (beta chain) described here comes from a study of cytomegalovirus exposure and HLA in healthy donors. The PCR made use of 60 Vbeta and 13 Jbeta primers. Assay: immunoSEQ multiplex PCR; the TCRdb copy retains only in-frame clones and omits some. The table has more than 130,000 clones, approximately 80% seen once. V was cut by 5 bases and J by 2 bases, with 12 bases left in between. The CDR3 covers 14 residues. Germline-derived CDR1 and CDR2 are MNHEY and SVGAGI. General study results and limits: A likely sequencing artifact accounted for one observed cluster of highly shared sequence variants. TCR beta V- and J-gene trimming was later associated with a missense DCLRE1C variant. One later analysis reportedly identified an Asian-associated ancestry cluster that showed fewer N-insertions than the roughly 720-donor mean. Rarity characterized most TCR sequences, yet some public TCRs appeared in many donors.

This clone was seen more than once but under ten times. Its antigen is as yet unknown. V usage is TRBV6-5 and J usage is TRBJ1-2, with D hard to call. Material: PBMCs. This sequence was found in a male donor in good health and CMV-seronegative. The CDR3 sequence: CASSESLANYGYTF. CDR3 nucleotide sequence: TGTGCCAGCAGTGAAAGCCTCGCGAACTATGGCTACACCTTC.